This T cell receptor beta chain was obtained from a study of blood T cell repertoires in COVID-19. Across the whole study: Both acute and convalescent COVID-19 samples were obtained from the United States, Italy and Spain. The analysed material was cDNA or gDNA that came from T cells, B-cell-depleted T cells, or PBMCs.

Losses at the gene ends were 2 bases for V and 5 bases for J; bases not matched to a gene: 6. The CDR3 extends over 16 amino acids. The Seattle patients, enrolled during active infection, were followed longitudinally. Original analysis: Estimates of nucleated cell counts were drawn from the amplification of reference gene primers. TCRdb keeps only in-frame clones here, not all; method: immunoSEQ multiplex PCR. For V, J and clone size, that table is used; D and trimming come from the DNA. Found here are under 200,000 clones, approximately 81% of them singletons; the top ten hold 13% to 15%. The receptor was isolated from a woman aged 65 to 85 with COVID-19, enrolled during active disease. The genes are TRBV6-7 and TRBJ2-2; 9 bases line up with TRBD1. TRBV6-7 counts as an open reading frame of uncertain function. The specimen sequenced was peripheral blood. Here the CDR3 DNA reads TGTGCCAGCAGTTACCGGGGACAGGGAAAAACCGGGGAGCTGTTTTTT. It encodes CASSYRGQGKTGELFF.